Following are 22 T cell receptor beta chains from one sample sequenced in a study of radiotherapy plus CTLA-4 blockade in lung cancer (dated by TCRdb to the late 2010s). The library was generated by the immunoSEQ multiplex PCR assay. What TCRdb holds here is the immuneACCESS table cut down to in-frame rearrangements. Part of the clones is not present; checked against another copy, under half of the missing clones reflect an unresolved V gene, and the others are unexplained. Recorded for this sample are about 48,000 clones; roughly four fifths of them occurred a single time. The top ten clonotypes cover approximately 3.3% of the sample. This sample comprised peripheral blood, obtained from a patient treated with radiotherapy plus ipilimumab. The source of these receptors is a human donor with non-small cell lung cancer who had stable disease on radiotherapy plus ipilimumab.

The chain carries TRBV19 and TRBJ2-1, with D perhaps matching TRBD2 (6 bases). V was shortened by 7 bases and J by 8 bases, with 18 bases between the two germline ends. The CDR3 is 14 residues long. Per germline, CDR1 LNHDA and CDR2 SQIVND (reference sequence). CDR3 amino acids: CASKAGAGRDEQFF. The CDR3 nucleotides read TGTGCCAGTAAAGCTGGGGCGGGACGCGATGAGCAGTTCTTC.

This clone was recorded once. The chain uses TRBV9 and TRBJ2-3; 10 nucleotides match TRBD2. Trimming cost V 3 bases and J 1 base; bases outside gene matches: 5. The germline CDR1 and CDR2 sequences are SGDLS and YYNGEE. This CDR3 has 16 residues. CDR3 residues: CASSASGRGGTDTQYF. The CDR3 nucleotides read TGTGCCAGCAGCGCGAGCGGGAGGGGGGGCACAGATACGCAGTATTTT.

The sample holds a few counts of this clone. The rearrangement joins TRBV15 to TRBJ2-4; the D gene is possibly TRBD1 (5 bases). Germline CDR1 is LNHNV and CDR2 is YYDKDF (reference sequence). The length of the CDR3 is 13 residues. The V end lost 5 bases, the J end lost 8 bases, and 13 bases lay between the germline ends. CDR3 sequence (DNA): TGTGCCACCAGCCAGGGTCAGCTCGACATTCAGTACTTC. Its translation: CATSQGQLDIQYF.

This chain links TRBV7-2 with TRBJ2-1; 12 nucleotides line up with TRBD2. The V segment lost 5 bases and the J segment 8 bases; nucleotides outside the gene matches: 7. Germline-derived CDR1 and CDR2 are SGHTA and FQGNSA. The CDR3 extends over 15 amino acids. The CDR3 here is CASSPGLAGGDEQFF. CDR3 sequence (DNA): TGTGCCAGCAGCCCCGGGCTAGCGGGAGGGGATGAGCAGTTCTTC.

CDR3 nucleotide sequence: TGTGCCAGCTCTCCGGTAGCGGGAGGGCCCGGAGATACGCAGTATTTT. Translating it yields CASSPVAGGPGDTQYF. The chain couples TRBV18 to TRBJ2-3; 11 nucleotides line up with TRBD2. Germline V gene data show CDR1 as KGHSH and CDR2 as LQKENI. Trimming cost V 6 bases and J 5 bases; bases outside gene matches: 10. The CDR3 is made up of 16 amino acids.

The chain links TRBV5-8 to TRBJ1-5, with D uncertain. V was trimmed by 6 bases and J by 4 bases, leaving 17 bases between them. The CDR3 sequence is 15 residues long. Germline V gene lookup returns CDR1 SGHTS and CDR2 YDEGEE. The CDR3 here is CASITPEGGNQPQHF. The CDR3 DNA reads TGTGCCAGCATCACGCCGGAGGGTGGGAATCAGCCCCAGCATTTT.

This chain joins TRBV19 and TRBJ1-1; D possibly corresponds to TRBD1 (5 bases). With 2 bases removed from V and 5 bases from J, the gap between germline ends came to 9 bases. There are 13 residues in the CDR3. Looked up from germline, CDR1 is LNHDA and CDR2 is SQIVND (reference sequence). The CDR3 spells CASSILRGTEAFF. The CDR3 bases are TGTGCCAGTAGTATACTACGGGGGACTGAAGCTTTCTTT.

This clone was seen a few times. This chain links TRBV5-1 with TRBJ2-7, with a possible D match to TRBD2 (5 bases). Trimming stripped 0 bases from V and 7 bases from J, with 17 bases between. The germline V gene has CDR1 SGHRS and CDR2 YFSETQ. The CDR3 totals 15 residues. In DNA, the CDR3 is TGCGCCAGCAGCTTGGAACGTTCGGGGATGGGAGAGCAGTACTTC. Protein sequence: CASSLERSGMGEQYF.

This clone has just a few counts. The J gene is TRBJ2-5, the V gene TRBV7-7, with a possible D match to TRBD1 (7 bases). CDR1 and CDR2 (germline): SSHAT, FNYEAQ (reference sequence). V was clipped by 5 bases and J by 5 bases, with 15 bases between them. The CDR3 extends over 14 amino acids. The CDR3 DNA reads TGTGCCAGCAGCGGCGACAGGGAGGTTGAGACCCAGTACTTC. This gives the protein CASSGDREVETQYF.

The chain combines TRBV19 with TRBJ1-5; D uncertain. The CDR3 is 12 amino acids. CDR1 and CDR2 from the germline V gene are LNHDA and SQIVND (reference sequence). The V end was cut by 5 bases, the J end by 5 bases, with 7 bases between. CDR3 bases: TGTGCCAGTAGTTACACCCATCAGCCCCAGCATTTT. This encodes CASSYTHQPQHF.

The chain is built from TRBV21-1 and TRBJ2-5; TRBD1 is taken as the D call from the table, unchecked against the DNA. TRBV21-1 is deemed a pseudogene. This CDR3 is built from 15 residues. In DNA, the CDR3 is TGTGCCAGCAGCATAGCGCGGACAGCACAAGAGACCCAGTACTTC. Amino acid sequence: CASSIARTAQETQYF.

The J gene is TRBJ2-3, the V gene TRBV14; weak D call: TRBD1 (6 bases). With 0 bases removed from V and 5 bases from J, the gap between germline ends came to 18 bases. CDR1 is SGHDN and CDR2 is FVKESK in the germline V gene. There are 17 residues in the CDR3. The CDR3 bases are TGTGCCAGCAGCCAAGAGCTTCCAGGGGCAGGGATAGATACGCAGTATTTT. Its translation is CASSQELPGAGIDTQYF.

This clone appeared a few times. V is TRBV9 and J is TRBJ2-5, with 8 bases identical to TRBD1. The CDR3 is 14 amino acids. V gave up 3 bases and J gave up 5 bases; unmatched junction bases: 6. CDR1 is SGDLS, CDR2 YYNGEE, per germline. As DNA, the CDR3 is TGTGCCAGCAGCGCCCAGGGGGCCGGGGAGACCCAGTACTTC. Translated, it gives CASSAQGAGETQYF.

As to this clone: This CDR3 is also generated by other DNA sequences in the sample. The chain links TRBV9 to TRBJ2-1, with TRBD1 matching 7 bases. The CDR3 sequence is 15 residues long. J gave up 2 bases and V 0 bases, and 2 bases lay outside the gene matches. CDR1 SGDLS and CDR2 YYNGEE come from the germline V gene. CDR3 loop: CASSVAQGAYNEQFF. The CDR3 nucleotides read TGTGCCAGCAGCGTAGCGCAGGGGGCCTACAATGAGCAGTTCTTC.

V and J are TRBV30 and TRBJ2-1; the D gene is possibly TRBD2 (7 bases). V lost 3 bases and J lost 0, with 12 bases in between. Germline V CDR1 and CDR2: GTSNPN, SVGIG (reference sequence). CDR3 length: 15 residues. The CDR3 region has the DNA TGTGCCTGGAGGCGAGGGGGGGCCTCCTACAATGAGCAGTTCTTC. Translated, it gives CAWRRGGASYNEQFF.

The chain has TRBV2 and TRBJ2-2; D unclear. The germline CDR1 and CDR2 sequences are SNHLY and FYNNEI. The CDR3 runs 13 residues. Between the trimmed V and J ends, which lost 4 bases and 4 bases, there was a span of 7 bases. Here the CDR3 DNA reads TGTGCCAGCAGTGGGCAAGTCACCGGGGAGCTGTTTTTT. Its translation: CASSGQVTGELFF.

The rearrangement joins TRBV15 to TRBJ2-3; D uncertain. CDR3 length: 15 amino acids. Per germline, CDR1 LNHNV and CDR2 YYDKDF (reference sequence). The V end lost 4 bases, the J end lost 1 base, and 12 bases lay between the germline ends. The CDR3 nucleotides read TGTGCCACCAGCACCCGACTGGGTGGCACAGATACGCAGTATTTT. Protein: CATSTRLGGTDTQYF.

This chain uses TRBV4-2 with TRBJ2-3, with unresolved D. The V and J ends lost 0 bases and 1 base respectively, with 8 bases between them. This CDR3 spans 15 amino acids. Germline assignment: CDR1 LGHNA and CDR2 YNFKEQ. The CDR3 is CASSQDPSGTDTQYF. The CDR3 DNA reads TGTGCCAGCAGCCAAGATCCGTCGGGCACAGATACGCAGTATTTT.

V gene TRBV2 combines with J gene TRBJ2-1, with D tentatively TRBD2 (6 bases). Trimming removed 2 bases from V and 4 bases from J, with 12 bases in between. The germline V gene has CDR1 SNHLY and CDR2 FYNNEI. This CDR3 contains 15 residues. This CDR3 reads CASSEWLAPYNEQFF. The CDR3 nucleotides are TGTGCCAGCAGTGAATGGCTAGCGCCGTACAATGAGCAGTTCTTC.

The CDR3 reads CASSSDWNTGELFF. CDR3 bases: TGTGCCAGCAGCTCCGACTGGAACACCGGGGAGCTGTTTTTT. The V call is TRBV13, the J call TRBJ2-2; D unclear. The CDR3 runs 14 residues. Germline CDR1 and CDR2: PRHDT and FYEKMQ (reference sequence). The V and J ends lost 4 bases and 1 base respectively, with 7 bases between them.

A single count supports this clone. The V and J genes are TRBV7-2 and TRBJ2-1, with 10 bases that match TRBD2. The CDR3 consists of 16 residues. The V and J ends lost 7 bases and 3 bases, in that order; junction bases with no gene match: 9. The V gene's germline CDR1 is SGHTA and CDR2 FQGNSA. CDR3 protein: CASTRAGTSDYNEQFF. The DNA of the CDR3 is TGTGCCAGCACCCGAGCCGGGACTAGCGACTACAATGAGCAGTTCTTC.

The CDR3 sequence is CASSYPGLAGYEQFF. The CDR3 nucleotides are TGTGCCAGCAGTTACCCGGGACTAGCGGGATATGAGCAGTTCTTC. This chain links TRBV6-5 with TRBJ2-1; the match to TRBD2 covers 13 bases. Germline V lookup: CDR1 MNHEY, CDR2 SVGAGI. V shed 2 bases, J shed 8 bases, and the junction held 3 bases outside the gene matches. This CDR3 contains 15 residues.